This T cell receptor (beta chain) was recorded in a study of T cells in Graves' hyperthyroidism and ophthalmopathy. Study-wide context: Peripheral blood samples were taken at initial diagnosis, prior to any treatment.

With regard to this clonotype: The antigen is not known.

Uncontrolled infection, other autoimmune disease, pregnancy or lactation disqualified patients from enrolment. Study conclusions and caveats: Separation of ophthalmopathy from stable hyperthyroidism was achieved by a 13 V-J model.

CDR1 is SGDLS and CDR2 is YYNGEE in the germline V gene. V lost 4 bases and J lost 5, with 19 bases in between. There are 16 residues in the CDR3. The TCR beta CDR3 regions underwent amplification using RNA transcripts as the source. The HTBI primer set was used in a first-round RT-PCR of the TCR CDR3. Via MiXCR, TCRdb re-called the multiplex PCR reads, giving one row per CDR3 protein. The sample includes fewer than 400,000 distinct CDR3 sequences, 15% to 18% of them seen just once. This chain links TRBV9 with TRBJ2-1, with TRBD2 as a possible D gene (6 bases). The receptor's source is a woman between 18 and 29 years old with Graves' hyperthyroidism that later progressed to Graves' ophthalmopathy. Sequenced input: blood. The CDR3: CASSSFGGGTDNEQFF. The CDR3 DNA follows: TGTGCCAGCAGCTCCTTCGGGGGAGGTACTGACAATGAGCAGTTCTTC.